A selection of T cell receptor beta chains follows, all from one sample in a study of blood T cell repertoires in COVID-19. Assay: immunoSEQ multiplex PCR; the TCRdb copy retains only in-frame clones and omits some. Of under 200,000 clones in the sample, around 90% were seen once. Sequences were obtained from peripheral blood. The receptors originated from a man between 35 and 55 years old with active or convalescent COVID-19. Both conserved end residues are part of each CDR3. The D gene is left open where the match is weak. For some rows the clone size is stated as once, few or many, or as a class when expanded; others skip it.

clone size	V gene	J gene	D gene	CDR3 DNA	CDR3 protein
-	TRBV7-2	TRBJ2-7	-	TGTGCCAGCAGCTTAGAGTCAGCCTACGAGCAGTACTTC	CASSLESAYEQYF
once	TRBV4-1	TRBJ1-2	-	TGCGCCAGCAGCCAAGTGGGCGGCGGACTCAACTATGGCTACACCTTC	CASSQVGGGLNYGYTF
-	TRBV7-9	TRBJ1-2	TRBD1	TGTGCCAGCAGCCAAACAGGGGCCGGTGATGGCTACACCTTC	CASSQTGAGDGYTF
-	TRBV9	TRBJ1-4	-	TGTGCCAGCAGCGGTTCGACATGGAATGAAAAACTGTTTTTT	CASSGSTWNEKLFF
-	TRBV4-1	TRBJ1-3	TRBD1	TGCGCCAGCAGCCGAACCACAGGGGGAAGAGGAAACACCATATATTTT	CASSRTTGGRGNTIYF
-	TRBV18	TRBJ1-1	-	TGTGCCAGCTCACCGAGAGTGTTGAACACTGAAGCTTTCTTT	CASSPRVLNTEAFF
-	TRBV27	TRBJ1-5	-	TGTGCCAGCACACGAACGGGGGGCAATCAGCCCCAGCATTTT	CASTRTGGNQPQHF
-	TRBV5-1	TRBJ2-7	-	TGCGCCAGCAGCGCGCGGGTAACTTCCTCCTACGAGCAGTACTTC	CASSARVTSSYEQYF
-	TRBV2	TRBJ2-3	TRBD1	TGTGCCAGACTTGCGGGACAGGGTAATACAGATACGCAGTATTTT	CARLAGQGNTDTQYF
-	TRBV19	TRBJ1-2	TRBD1	TGTGCCAGTAGTATAGATCGGACAGGGAGCTATGGCTACACCTTC	CASSIDRTGSYGYTF
-	TRBV4-3	TRBJ1-2	-	TGCGCCAGCAGCCAAGAACTGTCTTTAGGCTACACCTTC	CASSQELSLGYTF
-	TRBV19	TRBJ1-5	TRBD1	TGTGCCACGCAGGGGGCAGGCAATCAGCCCCAGCATTTT	CATQGAGNQPQHF
-	TRBV19	TRBJ2-1	-	TGTGCCAGTAGTATTAATCCTAATGAGCAGTTCTTC	CASSINPNEQFF
-	TRBV7-6	TRBJ2-5	TRBD1	TGTGCTATATCAGGGGGCGAGACCCAGTACTTC	CAISGGETQYF
-	TRBV28	TRBJ1-2	TRBD1	TGTGCCATCTTGTTCCGGGACAGGGGGCGTTCCTACTATGGCTACACCTTC	CAILFRDRGRSYYGYTF
-	TRBV4-1	TRBJ1-2	TRBD1	TGCGCCAGCAGCCAAGGCCCAGACAGGGCTGACTATGGCTACACCTTC	CASSQGPDRADYGYTF
-	TRBV28	TRBJ1-5	-	TGTGCCAGCAGCTCGGTTGATAGCAATCAGCCCCAGCATTTT	CASSSVDSNQPQHF
once	TRBV6-6	TRBJ1-2	-	TGTGCCAGCAGCCCGACACAAAACTATGGCTACACCTTC	CASSPTQNYGYTF
-	TRBV5-5	TRBJ2-5	TRBD2	TGTGCCAGCAGCTTGGCGACTAGCGGGGGGGCCTCGCGGGAGACCCAGTACTTC	CASSLATSGGASRETQYF
-	TRBV11-3	TRBJ2-3	TRBD2	TGTGCCAGCAGCCGCGGGCATAGCGGGAGGGCCCAGGACACAGATACGCAGTATTTT	CASSRGHSGRAQDTDTQYF
-	TRBV6-1	TRBJ2-7	TRBD1	TGTGCCAGCAGTGAAGAGTGGGGGACAGGGAGTTTCGGCGAGCAGTACTTC	CASSEEWGTGSFGEQYF
-	TRBV2	TRBJ1-3	TRBD1	TGTGCCAGCAGTGGACAGGGGGCTCTTGGAAACACCATATATTTT	CASSGQGALGNTIYF
-	TRBV6-2/TRBV6-3	TRBJ1-4	TRBD1	TGTGCCAGCAGTTACTCGAGACCAGGGGGCGGTTTGGAAAAACTGTTTTTT	CASSYSRPGGGLEKLFF
once	TRBV20-1	TRBJ2-3	-	TGCAGTGCTACCCCTACAGATACGCAGTATTTT	CSATPTDTQYF
few	TRBV7-9	TRBJ1-2	-	TGTGCCAGCAGCCAAGCGGGGATTAACTATGGCTACACCTTC	CASSQAGINYGYTF
few	TRBV6-6	TRBJ1-2	-	TGTGCCAGCACCGCTTTTATCCCGGACTATGGCTACACCTTC	CASTAFIPDYGYTF
-	TRBV24-1	TRBJ2-2	-	TGTGCCACCAGTCGGACATCGAACACCGGGGAGCTGTTTTTT	CATSRTSNTGELFF
-	TRBV19	TRBJ2-3	-	TGTGCCAGTAGTATAGCAGGGGCCCGCACAGATACGCAGTATTTT	CASSIAGARTDTQYF
-	TRBV27	TRBJ2-3	TRBD1	TGTGCCAGCAGATATTATAGGGGAGGGACAGGGGCGAGTGGCGCAGATACGCAGTATTTT	CASRYYRGGTGASGADTQYF
-	TRBV7-9	TRBJ2-3	-	TGTGCCAGCAGCCCGAGACAGGTCCTCGCAGAGACTAGCACAGATACGCAGTATTTT	CASSPRQVLAETSTDTQYF
once	TRBV2	TRBJ1-5	-	TGTGCCAGCAGTGAACGACAGAACAATCAGCCCCAGCATTTT	CASSERQNNQPQHF
-	TRBV6-5	TRBJ1-4	TRBD1	TGTGCCAGCAGCGTTTCCGGGACAGGGGCGGAAAAACTGTTTTTT	CASSVSGTGAEKLFF
-	TRBV28	TRBJ2-3	-	TGTGCGACGGGTGATACGCAGTATTTT	CATGDTQYF
-	TRBV5-4	TRBJ2-5	TRBD1	TGTGCCAGCAGCCCCCGGGACAGATACCAAGAGACCCAGTACTTC	CASSPRDRYQETQYF
-	TRBV18	TRBJ2-7	-	TGTGCCAGCTCACCATCCGGCGGTACCTACGAGCAGTACTTC	CASSPSGGTYEQYF
-	TRBV5-1	TRBJ2-5	TRBD1	TGCGCCAGCAGCCAAGGACAGGGGGGGCAAGAGACCCAGTACTTC	CASSQGQGGQETQYF
-	TRBV4-2	TRBJ2-2	TRBD1	TGTGCCAGCACCAAAGCCCAGGGGGCGGGGAACACCGGGGAGCTGTTTTTT	CASTKAQGAGNTGELFF
once	TRBV6-5	TRBJ1-2	-	TGTGCCAGCAGTAGGGGAGGCTATGGCTACACCTTC	CASSRGGYGYTF
-	TRBV9	TRBJ1-3	TRBD1	TGTGCCAGCAGCGCGCTGACAGGGTCTACTGGAAACACCATATATTTT	CASSALTGSTGNTIYF
-	TRBV5-1	TRBJ1-2	TRBD1	TGCGCCAGCAGCTTAGGACAGGGGATTTGGTATGGCTACACCTTC	CASSLGQGIWYGYTF
-	TRBV7-9	TRBJ2-7	-	TGTGCCAGCAGTTCACCAGCGAGCAGGGTCTTCTCCTACGAGCAGTACTTC	CASSSPASRVFSYEQYF
once	TRBV5-8	TRBJ1-5	-	TGTGCCAGCAGCTTGGCTACCTATAGCAATCAGCCCCAGCATTTT	CASSLATYSNQPQHF
-	TRBV11-2	TRBJ2-7	-	TGTGCCAGCCGACATACGGGGGGCATCTACGAGCAGTACTTC	CASRHTGGIYEQYF
-	TRBV5-8	TRBJ2-1	TRBD2	TGTGCCAGCAGTCCTAGGACTAGCCTATACAATGAGCAGTTCTTC	CASSPRTSLYNEQFF
-	TRBV27	TRBJ2-7	TRBD1	TGTGCCAGCAGTTTGGCCGGGACAGGGTTTGGCGAGCAGTACTTC	CASSLAGTGFGEQYF
-	TRBV5-1	TRBJ1-5	TRBD1	TGCGCCAGCAGCCCATGGACAGGGCGGAATCAGCCCCAGCATTTT	CASSPWTGRNQPQHF
-	TRBV11-2	TRBJ1-4	TRBD1	TGTGCCAGCAGCTTAATGTTTGGAGGGGGCGAGAACAGCTTTGAAAAACTGTTTTTT	CASSLMFGGGENSFEKLFF
-	TRBV5-6	TRBJ1-2	-	TGTGCCAGCAGCCAGGCCCTGGGGAGTAGATATGGCTACACCTTC	CASSQALGSRYGYTF
-	TRBV6-5	TRBJ2-3	TRBD1	TGTGCCAGCAGTACGACAGGGAACACAGATACGCAGTATTTT	CASSTTGNTDTQYF
-	TRBV21-1	TRBJ1-6	-	TGTGCCAGCAGCGGACAGGGACCGAATTCACCCCTCCACTTT	CASSGQGPNSPLHF
-	TRBV27	TRBJ2-7	-	TGTGCCAGCAGTTTAACGGTGAACTACGAGCAGTACTTC	CASSLTVNYEQYF
-	TRBV19	TRBJ2-4	-	TGTGCCAGTAGTATTGGCGGTACAGCCAAAAACATTCAGTACTTC	CASSIGGTAKNIQYF